This is a list of T cell receptor beta chains from one sample in a study of blood T cell repertoires in COVID-19. The protocol was immunoSEQ multiplex PCR, while the TCRdb copy is restricted to in-frame clones and leaves out a portion. This sample carries approximately 250,000 clones, about 89% of them seen once, and the ten largest clones take 1.5% to 2%. The source material was peripheral blood. The receptors shown here come from a woman aged 60-70 years who had recovered from COVID-19. Both conserved end residues are trimmed from each CDR3.

TRBV10-3 | AISESLGLGGNSGANVLT
TRBV12-5 | ASGLETGTQY
TRBV11-2 | ASSLDSTGRMQF
TRBV3-1/TRBV3-2 | ASSHSGINTEAF
TRBV5-4 | ASSLGPGSGQPQH
TRBV14 | ASSPSRWRTGFYGYT
TRBV6-5 | ASQGQGASPLH
TRBV28 | ASDSSFGGLFEQY
TRBV12-3/TRBV12-4 | ASSLRGGEKLF
TRBV6-5 | ASRKGQGVYEQY
TRBV7-9 | ASSPRTGPGNSPLH
TRBV10-3 | AISQLTDTQY
TRBV19 | ASSIRQTVPYEQY
TRBV13 | ASSVIGEHTEAF
TRBV13 | ATINVPGNEQY
TRBV29-1 | SVGRQAGSGNTIY
TRBV7-7 | ASSPITRGETQY
TRBV6-2/TRBV6-3 | ASSRLRGGADTQY
TRBV4-3 | ASSQGRGPTYEQY
TRBV14 | ASSQLTGDTEAF
TRBV4-1 | ASSLIAGGRADTQY
TRBV18 | ASSPRTESNEQY
TRBV28 | ASSLRRAYSNQPQH
TRBV24-1 | ATSRQGFTTGELF
TRBV4-2 | ASSPSRDSLPHQPQH
TRBV28 | ASSLSPLLGSQFSNQPQH
TRBV5-4 | ASSSGLAGRGDTQY
TRBV11-3 | ASSPGTSGAGETQY
TRBV7-3 | ASSSGTSSREQY
TRBV5-1 | ASGAATNEKLF
TRBV19 | ASSRTWLANEQY
TRBV24-1 | ATSDGDRGGAF
TRBV6-6 | ASNKPRGFQETQY
TRBV29-1 | SAQLQGSYEQY
TRBV4-2 | ASSQRTGPNEQF
TRBV5-1 | ASSLFGTVYEQY
TRBV7-3 | ASSLSGTGELF
TRBV5-1 | ASISLGTGGTGELF
TRBV6-5 | ASSYSGQMAF
TRBV5-1 | ASSLAVRGALDTQY
TRBV18 | ASSPPGYSNQPQH